The TCR beta chain under discussion was sequenced for a study of shared clonotypes between healthy human individuals. The J segment lost 7 bases and the V segment lost 2 bases, leaving 6 bases of the junction unmatched. The CDR3 runs 14 residues. Germline V lookup: CDR1 SGHRS, CDR2 YFSETQ. This clone showed up just a few times. Antigen unknown. Only in-frame clones appear in the TCRdb table, and some are missing; sequencing was by immunoSEQ multiplex PCR. The sample carries about 1 million clones, about 75% recorded once. Overall study findings and caveats: Some naive CD4 clonotypes, about 5.5%, turned up in common across several donors.

This chain joins TRBV5-1 and TRBJ1-1; 9 nucleotides agree with TRBD1. The sequence was obtained from a man younger than 35 in good health. Sequenced: memory CD4+ T cells sorted from blood. The sample's subset: CD45RA-negative fraction. This CDR3 reads CASSFTGGAGEAFF. As DNA, the CDR3 is TGCGCCAGCAGCTTTACAGGGGGCGCGGGTGAAGCTTTCTTT. The full variable domain, with the rest looked up from reference TRBV5-1 and TRBJ1-1, is KAGVTQTPRYLIKTRGQQVTLSCSPISGHRSVSWYQQTPGQGLQFLFEYFSETQRNKGNFPGRFSGRQFSNSRSEMNVSTLELGDSALYLCASSFTGGAGEAFFGQGTRLTVV.